The rows below give T cell receptor beta chains drawn from one sample of a study of blood T cell repertoires in COVID-19. The repertoire was sequenced with immunoSEQ multiplex PCR; TCRdb's copy has only in-frame clones and lacks some. The sample lists tens of thousands of clones, around 83% occurring once. Sequenced sample: peripheral blood. The receptors stem from a man aged 50 or older with acute or convalescent COVID-19. CDR3s include the opening cysteine and the closing phenylalanine or tryptophan. A D gene is named only where the DNA matches it firmly. Clone size is shown for a subset of rows, as once, few, many or a class of expanded clone.

d_call | clone_size | j_call | v_call | cdr3_aa | cdr3_nt
NA | NA | TRBJ1-6 | TRBV6-5 | CASRRGLENSPLHF | TGTGCCAGCAGGAGGGGACTTGAGAATTCACCCCTCCACTTT
NA | NA | TRBJ2-7 | TRBV3-1/TRBV3-2 | CASSQVELSYEQYF | TGTGCCAGCAGCCAAGTCGAGCTTTCCTACGAGCAGTACTTC
TRBD1 | NA | TRBJ1-6 | TRBV5-4 | CASRRDSANSPLHF | TGTGCCAGCAGAAGGGACAGTGCGAATTCACCCCTCCACTTT
TRBD1 | NA | TRBJ1-2 | TRBV5-4 | CASSPGQGNYGYTF | TGTGCCAGCAGCCCGGGACAGGGGAACTATGGCTACACCTTC
NA | NA | TRBJ1-3 | TRBV27 | CASSPLDSSSGNTIYF | TGTGCCAGCAGTCCCCTGGACTCAAGCTCTGGAAACACCATATATTTT
TRBD1 | NA | TRBJ1-2 | TRBV7-9 | CASSSTGTGNGYTF | TGTGCCAGCAGCTCCACCGGGACAGGGAACGGCTACACCTTC
NA | NA | TRBJ1-5 | TRBV28 | CASSLLQGGVGSNQPQHF | TGTGCCAGCAGTTTACTACAGGGTGGAGTTGGAAGCAATCAGCCCCAGCATTTT
NA | NA | TRBJ2-1 | TRBV12-3/TRBV12-4 | CASSFNSREQFF | TGTGCCAGCAGTTTTAATAGCCGGGAGCAGTTCTTC
TRBD1 | NA | TRBJ1-1 | TRBV5-5 | CASSLATGDTEAFF | TGTGCCAGCAGCTTGGCCACAGGGGACACTGAAGCTTTCTTT
TRBD2 | NA | TRBJ2-7 | TRBV19 | CASSIGPGLGPYEQYF | TGTGCCAGTAGTATAGGCCCGGGACTAGGACCCTACGAGCAGTACTTC
NA | NA | TRBJ2-1 | TRBV6-5 | CASSYSARPRQQFF | TGTGCCAGCAGTTACTCGGCCCGCCCCCGTCAGCAGTTCTTC
NA | NA | TRBJ1-6 | TRBV3-1/TRBV3-2 | CASSRSRQDNSPLHF | TGTGCCAGCAGCCGCTCGCGACAGGACAATTCACCCCTCCACTTT
TRBD1 | NA | TRBJ2-7 | TRBV5-1 | CASSLWTGYEQYF | TGCGCCAGCAGCCTATGGACAGGGTACGAGCAGTACTTC
NA | few | TRBJ1-2 | TRBV19 | CASSEDSYYGYTF | TGTGCCAGTAGTGAGGACAGCTACTATGGCTACACCTTC
NA | NA | TRBJ2-1 | TRBV6-2/TRBV6-3 | CASSSLMTAYNEQFF | TGTGCCAGCAGTTCCCTCATGACAGCCTACAATGAGCAGTTCTTC
NA | NA | TRBJ2-7 | TRBV15 | CATSRGGQGGYEQYF | TGTGCCACCAGCAGAGGGGGCCAGGGAGGTTACGAGCAGTACTTC
NA | NA | TRBJ2-7 | TRBV7-2 | CASSLMPTKGEQYF | TGTGCCAGCAGCTTAATGCCGACTAAGGGCGAGCAGTACTTC
TRBD1 | NA | TRBJ1-5 | TRBV27 | CATRQGDNQPQHF | TGTGCCACACGGCAGGGGGACAATCAGCCCCAGCATTTT
NA | NA | TRBJ2-7 | TRBV3-1/TRBV3-2 | CACGGVSEQYF | TGTGCCTGTGGAGGGGTGAGCGAGCAGTACTTC
TRBD1 | once | TRBJ2-6 | TRBV7-9 | CASSLGQFSGANVLTF | TGTGCCAGCAGCTTGGGACAGTTCTCTGGGGCCAACGTCCTGACTTTC
TRBD2 | NA | TRBJ2-5 | TRBV19 | CATSKRERGETQYF | TGTGCCACCTCAAAGCGGGAACGCGGGGAGACCCAGTACTTC
TRBD1 | NA | TRBJ1-2 | TRBV5-6 | CASSPETGRVGGYTF | TGTGCCAGCAGCCCAGAGACAGGGAGAGTCGGCGGCTACACCTTC
NA | NA | TRBJ2-2 | TRBV5-4 | CASSLLASDAGELFF | TGTGCCAGCAGCTTGTTGGCTAGCGATGCCGGGGAGCTGTTTTTT
TRBD1 | NA | TRBJ2-1 | TRBV27 | CASSPGTGGYNEQFF | TGTGCCAGCAGCCCCGGGACAGGGGGGTACAATGAGCAGTTCTTC
NA | NA | TRBJ2-6 | TRBV5-1 | CASSLEGYGANVLTF | TGCGCCAGCAGCTTGGAGGGGTACGGGGCCAACGTCCTGACTTTC
TRBD1 | NA | TRBJ1-2 | TRBV28 | CASRPTGYGYTF | TGTGCCAGCAGGCCGACAGGGTATGGCTACACCTTC